This T cell receptor beta chain was captured by sequencing in a study of T cells after somatic rescue of genetic block (dated by TCRdb to the early 2020s). About the investigation overall: What the study looked at was long-term robustness, specifically in a T-cell system that came about through somatic rescue of a genetic block in T-cell development.

Libraries were prepared through the immunoSEQ multiplex PCR assay. TCRdb carries this immuneACCESS record with in-frame sequences only. Its versions omit some clonotypes, under half of them owing to an unresolved V gene in the studies checked, with the rest unexplained. This sample is represented by around 67,000 clones; 92% of them were singletons. 2.5% to 3.5% of the sample belongs to the ten largest clones. There are 14 amino acids in the CDR3, from cysteine to phenylalanine inclusive. Only the CDR3 DNA is retained, 42 bases long and in frame from the first base. Trimming removed 2 bases from V and 0 bases from J, leaving 9 bases between the germline ends. The germline V gene sets CDR1 to SGDLS and CDR2 to YYNGEE. As to this clone: What this receptor recognizes is not known. No qualities accompany the bases; no much larger clone lies one base away.

Material: peripheral blood mononuclear cells (PBMCs). Recombination joined TRBV9 with TRBJ2-7; no confident D gene assignment can be made. The clonotype originates from a man aged 40-50 years. The DNA sequence reads TGTGCCAGCAGCGTTAGTACGTTCTCCTACGAGCAGTACTTC. This codes for CASSVSTFSYEQYF.